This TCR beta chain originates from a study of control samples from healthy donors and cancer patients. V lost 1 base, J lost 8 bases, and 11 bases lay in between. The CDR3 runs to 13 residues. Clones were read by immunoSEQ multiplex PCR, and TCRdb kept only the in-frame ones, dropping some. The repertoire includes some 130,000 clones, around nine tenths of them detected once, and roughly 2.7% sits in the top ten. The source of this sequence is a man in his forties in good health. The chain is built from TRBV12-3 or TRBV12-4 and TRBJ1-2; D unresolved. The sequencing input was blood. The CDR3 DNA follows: TGTGCCAGCAGTTTAGGGCAGGTTGGAGGCTACACCTTC. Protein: CASSLGQVGGYTF.